The 9 T cell receptor beta chains listed next were all sequenced from one sample in a study of T-cell reconstitution after alpha-beta-depleted transplantation in children. This sample's TCRbeta library carried unique molecular identifier barcodes. TCRdb recomputed calls from the PCR reads with MiXCR, one row per CDR3 protein. The sample holds hundreds of thousands of distinct CDR3 sequences, about 17% seen once. Sequenced material: PBMCs, mostly from graft donor cells, taken 360 days after TCRalphabeta/CD19-depleted stem cell transplant. Receptors were obtained from a male patient aged 2-9 years who had a stem cell transplant for acute lymphoblastic leukemia, so the T cells may come from the graft donor.

In this sample, this clonotype turned up a few times. V usage is TRBV4-3 and J usage is TRBJ2-7; weak D call: TRBD2 (5 bases). Germline CDR1 and CDR2: LGHNA and YSLEER. The V end was cut by 3 bases, the J end by 0 bases, with 12 bases between. This CDR3 contains 15 residues. CDR3 residues: CASSHGVLSSYEQYF. CDR3 coding DNA: TGCGCCAGCAGCCACGGGGTTCTGAGCTCCTACGAGCAGTACTTC.

The V and J genes are TRBV5-1 and TRBJ2-5; 14 nucleotides line up with TRBD2. The CDR3 runs to 16 residues. Germline V gene data show CDR1 as SGHRS and CDR2 as YFSETQ. After removal of 2 bases from V and 4 bases from J, the junction contained 4 bases not matched to a gene. CDR3 residues: CASSFGLAGGGETQYF. CDR3 nucleotides: TGCGCCAGCAGCTTCGGACTAGCGGGAGGCGGAGAGACCCAGTACTTC. Variable domain in full (rest from reference TRBV5-1 and TRBJ2-5): KAGVTQTPRYLIKTRGQQVTLSCSPISGHRSVSWYQQTPGQGLQFLFEYFSETQRNKGNFPGRFSGRQFSNSRSEMNVSTLELGDSALYLCASSFGLAGGGETQYFGPGTRLLVL.

The chain employs TRBV6-2 or TRBV6-3 and TRBJ2-7; TRBD1 matches at 8 bases. Germline V gives CDR1 MNHEY, CDR2 SVGEGT. The CDR3 is 15 amino acids. V shed 6 bases and J 1 base; nucleotides not matched to a gene: 8. The DNA for the CDR3 is TGTGCCAGCAGCCTGGATTGGACAGGGTCCTACGAGCAGTACTTC. The encoded protein is CASSLDWTGSYEQYF.

This clonotype was observed many times. The chain is built from TRBV12-3 or TRBV12-4 and TRBJ2-7; 8 bases are a match to TRBD1. V shed 4 bases and J 2 bases; nucleotides not matched to a gene: 7. CDR3 size: 15 residues. The CDR3 coding sequence is TGTGCCAGCAGTTCCTCGACAGGGGCAACCTACGAGCAGTACTTC. Its protein product is CASSSSTGATYEQYF.

The V call is TRBV7-3, the J call TRBJ2-1, with no clear D. V shed 0 bases and J shed 7 bases, with 13 bases lying between them. The germline gives CDR1 SGHTA, CDR2 FQGTGA. The CDR3 is 15 residues long. The CDR3 DNA sequence: TGTGCCAGCAGCTTAACGAGGATAGTAGGAAATGAGCAGTTCTTC. Its translation is CASSLTRIVGNEQFF. The whole variable domain, remainder taken from reference TRBV7-3 and TRBJ2-1, is GAGVSQTPSNKVTEKGKYVELRCDPISGHTALYWYRQSLGQGPEFLIYFQGTGAADDSGLPNDRFFAVRPEGSVSTLKIQRTERGDSAVYLCASSLTRIVGNEQFFGPGTRLTVL.

This clonotype has more than one count but fewer than ten. The chain's CDR3 is CASSLTQGARQPQHF. DNA for the CDR3: TGTGCCAGCAGCTTAACGCAGGGGGCGCGGCAGCCCCAGCATTTT. The V call is TRBV7-2, the J call TRBJ1-5; TRBD1 aligns across 8 bases. V lost 2 bases, J lost 7 bases, and 7 bases stayed unmatched. The germline CDR1 and CDR2 sequences are SGHTA and FQGNSA. The CDR3 sequence is 15 residues long.

This CDR3 reads CSAHPPSPIAGGGEQYF. CDR3 in DNA: TGCAGTGCTCACCCCCCTTCCCCGATAGCGGGAGGAGGGGAGCAGTACTTC. The chain is built from TRBV20-1 and TRBJ2-7; TRBD2 agrees at 10 bases. The CDR3 length is 17 residues. Germline values: CDR1 DFQATT, CDR2 SNEGSKA (reference sequence). The V segment lost 5 bases and the J segment 7 bases; nucleotides outside the gene matches: 20.

The rearrangement links TRBV3-1 to TRBJ2-7; unclear D gene. This CDR3 has 14 residues. Germline loops: CDR1 LGHDT, CDR2 YNNKEL (reference sequence). The germline V and J ends were trimmed by 5 bases and 7 bases, with 18 bases remaining between them. The CDR3 sequence is CASSALRVLGEQYF. The CDR3 bases are TGTGCCAGCAGCGCTTTAAGAGTCCTCGGGGAGCAGTACTTC.

The J gene is TRBJ2-2, the V gene TRBV29-1; 13 bases match TRBD2. Germline assignment: CDR1 SQVTM and CDR2 ANQGSEA. V lost 6 bases to trimming and J lost 2 bases; unmatched junction nucleotides: 9. This CDR3 comprises 17 residues. CDR3 sequence: CSVAGLAGWRNTGELFF. CDR3 in DNA: TGCAGCGTCGCGGGACTAGCGGGGTGGAGAAACACCGGGGAGCTGTTTTTT.